Listed here is a single T cell receptor (beta chain). Authors' processing steps: Amplification with reference gene primers provided the estimates of nucleated cell counts. Using immunoSEQ multiplex PCR, the repertoire was profiled, and TCRdb retains in-frame clones only, with some absent. Clone size and V and J calls were adopted from that table, with D and trimming inferred from the DNA. This sample has just over 250,000 clones, with roughly 86% found just once. The CDR3 loop spans 14 amino acids. The germline V gene encodes CDR1 LNHDA and CDR2 SQIVND (reference sequence). The ends lost 6 bases at V and 6 bases at J; junction bases unmatched: 5. This record comes from a study of blood T cell repertoires in COVID-19. Study context: Whether acute or convalescent, the COVID-19 samples came from the United States, Italy and Spain. Nucleic acid was either cDNA or gDNA, and it came from T cells, B-cell-depleted T cells, or PBMCs.

This TCR was sampled from a woman aged 50 to 60 with acute or convalescent COVID-19. The chain links TRBV19 to TRBJ2-3; TRBD1 matches 11 bases. The sample was peripheral blood. CDR3 DNA: TGTGCCAGTAGGTTCCGGGACAGGGGGGATACGCAGTATTTT. Protein: CASRFRDRGDTQYF.